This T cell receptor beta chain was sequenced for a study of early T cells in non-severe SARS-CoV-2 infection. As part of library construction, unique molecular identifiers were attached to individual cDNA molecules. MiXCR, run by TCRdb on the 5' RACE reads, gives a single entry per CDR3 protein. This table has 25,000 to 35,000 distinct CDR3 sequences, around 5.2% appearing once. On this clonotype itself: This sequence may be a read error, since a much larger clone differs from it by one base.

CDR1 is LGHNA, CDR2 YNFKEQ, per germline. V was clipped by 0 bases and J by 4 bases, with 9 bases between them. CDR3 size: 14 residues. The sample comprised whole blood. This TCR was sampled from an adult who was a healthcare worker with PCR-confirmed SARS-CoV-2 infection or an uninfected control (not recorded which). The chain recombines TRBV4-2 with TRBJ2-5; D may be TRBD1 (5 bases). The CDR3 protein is CASSQDRVGETQYF. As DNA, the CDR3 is TGTGCCAGCAGCCAAGACAGGGTCGGAGAGACCCAGTACTTC.